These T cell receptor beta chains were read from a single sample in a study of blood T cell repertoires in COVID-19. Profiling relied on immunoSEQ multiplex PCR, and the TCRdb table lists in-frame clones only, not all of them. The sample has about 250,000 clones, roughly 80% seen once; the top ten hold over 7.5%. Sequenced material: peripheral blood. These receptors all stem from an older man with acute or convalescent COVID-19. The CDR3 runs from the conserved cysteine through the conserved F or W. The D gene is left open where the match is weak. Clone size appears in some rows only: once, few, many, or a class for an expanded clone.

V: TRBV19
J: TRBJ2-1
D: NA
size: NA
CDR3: CASSMMAGNNEQFF
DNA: TGTGCCAGTAGTATGATGGCAGGGAACAATGAGCAGTTCTTC

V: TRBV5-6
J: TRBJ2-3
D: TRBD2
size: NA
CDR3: CASSWRTSASTDTQYF
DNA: TGTGCCAGCAGCTGGAGGACTAGCGCGAGCACAGATACGCAGTATTTT

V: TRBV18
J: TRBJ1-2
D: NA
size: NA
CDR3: CASSLRQGNYGYTF
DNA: TGTGCCAGCTCACTTCGGCAGGGGAACTATGGCTACACCTTC

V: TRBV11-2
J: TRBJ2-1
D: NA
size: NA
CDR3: CASSPRIASYNEQFF
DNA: TGTGCCAGCAGCCCCCGAATAGCGTCCTACAATGAGCAGTTCTTC

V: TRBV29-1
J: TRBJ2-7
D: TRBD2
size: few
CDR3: CSVGGLAGVSEQYF
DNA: TGCAGCGTTGGAGGACTAGCGGGAGTTTCCGAGCAGTACTTC

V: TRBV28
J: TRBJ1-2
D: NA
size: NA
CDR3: CASSDPGPSNYGYTF
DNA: TGTGCCAGCAGTGACCCAGGGCCCTCTAACTATGGCTACACCTTC

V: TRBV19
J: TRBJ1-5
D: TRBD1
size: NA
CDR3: CASRPTGGGQPQHF
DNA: TGTGCCAGCCGACCTACAGGGGGCGGTCAGCCCCAGCATTTT

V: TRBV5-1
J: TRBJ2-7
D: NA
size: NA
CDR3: CASSRTGMTSYEQYF
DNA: TGCGCCAGCAGCCGTACCGGGATGACTTCCTACGAGCAGTACTTC

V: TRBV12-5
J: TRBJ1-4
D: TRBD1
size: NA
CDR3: CASGLQGVGEKLFF
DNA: TGTGCTAGTGGTTTGCAGGGGGTTGGAGAAAAACTGTTTTTT

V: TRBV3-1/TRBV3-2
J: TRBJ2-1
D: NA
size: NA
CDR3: CASSQESRTQRFF
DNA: TGTGCCAGCAGCCAAGAGTCCCGGACTCAGCGGTTCTTC

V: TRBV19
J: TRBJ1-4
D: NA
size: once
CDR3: CASTAGFLSNEKLFF
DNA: TGTGCCAGTACGGCGGGGTTCCTGTCGAATGAAAAACTGTTTTTT

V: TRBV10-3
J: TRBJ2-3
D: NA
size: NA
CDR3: CAISESGLDTSPDTQYF
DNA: TGTGCCATCAGTGAGTCGGGACTGGACACTAGCCCAGATACGCAGTATTTT

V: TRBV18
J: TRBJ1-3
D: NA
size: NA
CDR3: CASSPGRENTIYF
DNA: TGTGCCAGCTCACCAGGGCGCGAAAACACCATATATTTT

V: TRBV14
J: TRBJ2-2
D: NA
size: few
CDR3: CASSQEGAGNTGELFF
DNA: TGTGCCAGCAGCCAAGAAGGGGCGGGAAACACCGGGGAGCTGTTTTTT

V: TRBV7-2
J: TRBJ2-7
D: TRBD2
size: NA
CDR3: CASTRGGTSSSYEQYF
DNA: TGTGCCAGCACCCGGGGGGGGACTTCAAGCTCCTACGAGCAGTACTTC

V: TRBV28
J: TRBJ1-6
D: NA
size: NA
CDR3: CASSLGSGGINSPLHF
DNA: TGTGCCAGCAGTTTGGGGTCAGGAGGTATTAATTCACCCCTCCACTTT

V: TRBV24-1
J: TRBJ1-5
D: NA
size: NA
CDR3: CATVNRGFNQPQHF
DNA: TGTGCCACCGTTAACCGGGGATTCAATCAGCCCCAGCATTTT

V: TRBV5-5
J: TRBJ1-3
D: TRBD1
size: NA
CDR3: CASSRGDSVSGNTIYF
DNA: TGTGCCAGCAGCAGGGGGGACAGCGTCTCTGGAAACACCATATATTTT

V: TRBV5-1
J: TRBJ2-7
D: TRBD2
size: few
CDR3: CASSSGLASYEQYF
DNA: TGCGCCAGCAGTTCTGGACTAGCCTCCTACGAGCAGTACTTC

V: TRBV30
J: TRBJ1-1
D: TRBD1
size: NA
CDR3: CAWSHGTGAEITEAFF
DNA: TGTGCCTGGAGTCACGGGACAGGGGCCGAGATCACTGAAGCTTTCTTT

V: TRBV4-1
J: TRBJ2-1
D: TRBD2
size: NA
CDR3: CASSQEASGPRLGDEQFF
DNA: TGCGCCAGCAGCCAAGAGGCTAGCGGGCCGAGACTTGGGGATGAGCAGTTCTTC

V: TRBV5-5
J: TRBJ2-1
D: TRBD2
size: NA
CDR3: CASSLASSGHYNEQFF
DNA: TGTGCCAGCAGCTTGGCGTCTAGCGGGCACTACAATGAGCAGTTCTTC

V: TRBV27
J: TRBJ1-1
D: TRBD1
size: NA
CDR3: CASSSDRVTEAFF
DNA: TGTGCCAGCAGTTCCGACAGGGTCACTGAAGCTTTCTTT

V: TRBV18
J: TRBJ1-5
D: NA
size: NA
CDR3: CASSPLPNQPQHF
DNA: TGTGCCAGCTCACCACTCCCTAATCAGCCCCAGCATTTT

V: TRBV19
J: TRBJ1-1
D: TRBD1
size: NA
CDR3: CASRSGQTGMNTEAFF
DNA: TGTGCCAGTAGATCGGGACAGACCGGAATGAACACTGAAGCTTTCTTT

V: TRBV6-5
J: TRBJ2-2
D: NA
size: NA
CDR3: CASGYSGAGELFF
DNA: TGTGCCAGCGGCTATTCGGGGGCCGGGGAGCTGTTTTTT

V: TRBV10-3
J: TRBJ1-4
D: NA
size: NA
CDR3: CAITGTLAELFF
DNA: TGTGCCATCACTGGGACTCTTGCGGAACTGTTTTTT

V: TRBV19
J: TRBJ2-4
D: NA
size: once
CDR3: CASSPPARGHPSF
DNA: TGTGCCAGTAGTCCTCCCGCGAGGGGACACCCTTCCTTC

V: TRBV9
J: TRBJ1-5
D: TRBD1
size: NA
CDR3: CASSVGDRNGEPQHF
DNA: TGTGCCAGCAGCGTAGGGGACAGGAACGGGGAGCCCCAGCATTTT

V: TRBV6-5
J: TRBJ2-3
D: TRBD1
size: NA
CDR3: CATSGTGATDTQYF
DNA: TGTGCCACCTCGGGGACAGGGGCCACAGATACGCAGTATTTT

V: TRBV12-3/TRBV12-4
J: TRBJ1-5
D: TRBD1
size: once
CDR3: CASRQGSYQPQHF
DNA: TGTGCCAGCAGACAGGGGTCGTATCAGCCCCAGCATTTT

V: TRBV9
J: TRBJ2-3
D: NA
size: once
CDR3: CASSVEVAARSDTQYF
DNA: TGTGCCAGCAGCGTAGAAGTAGCGGCTAGGTCAGATACGCAGTATTTT

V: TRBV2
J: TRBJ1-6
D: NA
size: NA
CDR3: CASREQLLSYNSPLHF
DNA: TGTGCCAGCAGGGAACAACTACTCTCCTATAATTCACCCCTCCACTTT

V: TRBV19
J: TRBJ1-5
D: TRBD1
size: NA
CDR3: CASSISTGGQPQHF
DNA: TGTGCCAGTAGTATATCGACAGGGGGTCAGCCCCAGCATTTT

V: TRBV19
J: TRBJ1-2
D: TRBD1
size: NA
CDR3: CASKVDRRNYGYTF
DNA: TGTGCCAGTAAAGTGGACAGGCGCAACTATGGCTACACCTTC

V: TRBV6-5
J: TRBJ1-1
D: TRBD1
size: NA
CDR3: CASRDRDAEAFF
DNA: TGTGCCAGCAGGGACAGGGACGCTGAAGCTTTCTTT

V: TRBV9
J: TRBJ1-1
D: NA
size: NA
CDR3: CASSLTENTEAFF
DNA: TGTGCCAGCAGCCTGACAGAGAACACTGAAGCTTTCTTT